The 20 T cell receptor beta chains in this list originate from one sample, sequenced in a study of T cells in localized non-small cell lung cancer. Data came from immunoSEQ multiplex PCR; TCRdb stores just in-frame clones and leaves some out. This table has about 11,000 clones, about 84% appearing once. The material sequenced was peripheral blood, taken before any cancer treatment. These receptors came from an older male donor with stage I lung adenocarcinoma.

The chain joins TRBV7-2 to TRBJ2-7, with unresolved D. CDR3 length: 14 amino acids. Germline V lookup: CDR1 SGHTA, CDR2 FQGNSA. V lost 5 bases to trimming and J lost 3 bases, with 14 bases between them. CDR3 sequence reads: CASSPPNSYYEQYF. The DNA of the CDR3 is TGTGCCAGCAGCCCCCCCAACAGTTACTACGAGCAGTACTTC.

This clone was picked up a small number of times. J is TRBJ2-7 and V is TRBV19; TRBD1 might be the D (5 bases). Deletions cut 6 bases from V and 8 bases from J, with 11 bases between. The CDR3 runs to 11 residues. The V gene's germline CDR1 is LNHDA and CDR2 SQIVND (reference sequence). CDR3 in amino acids: CASSLQGKQYF. CDR3 sequence (DNA): TGTGCCAGTAGCCTTCAGGGAAAGCAGTACTTC.

V is TRBV9 and J is TRBJ2-5; 11 nucleotides agree with TRBD1. After removal of 0 bases from V and 4 bases from J, the junction contained 5 bases not matched to a gene. The CDR3 has 16 residues. Germline CDR1 and CDR2: SGDLS and YYNGEE. The CDR3 is CASSVGGQGVGETQYF. In nucleotides, the CDR3 is TGTGCCAGCAGCGTAGGGGGACAGGGGGTAGGAGAGACCCAGTACTTC.

CDR3 region: CASSLYSPRDEQYF. CDR3 nucleotide sequence: TGTGCCAGCAGTTTATACAGTCCCCGCGACGAGCAGTACTTC. The V call is TRBV27, the J call TRBJ2-7; D call uncertain. The CDR3 consists of 14 residues. Germline CDR1 is MNHEY and CDR2 is SMNVEV (reference sequence). Trimming took 1 base from V and 5 from J, leaving 12 bases between them.

The chain links TRBV28 to TRBJ1-6, with D perhaps matching TRBD1 (5 bases). The germline CDR1 and CDR2 sequences are MDHEN and SYDVKM. This CDR3 is 14 amino acids long. The V end was cut by 7 bases, the J end by 7 bases, with 14 bases between. CDR3 loop: CASNGAVDNSPLHF. CDR3 nucleotide sequence: TGTGCCAGCAATGGGGCAGTCGACAATTCACCCCTCCACTTT.

The V and J genes are TRBV11-3 and TRBJ1-1; no reliable D call. The CDR3 is 16 residues long. The germline V gene encodes CDR1 SGHNT and CDR2 YENEEA. The V and J ends lost 0 bases and 2 bases respectively, with 13 bases between them. This CDR3 is CASSLEEWGINTEAFF. CDR3 nucleotides: TGTGCCAGCAGCTTAGAGGAGTGGGGTATTAACACTGAAGCTTTCTTT.

The chain has TRBV28 and TRBJ1-6; no firm D call. The CDR3 loop spans 15 amino acids. Germline-derived CDR1 and CDR2 are MDHEN and SYDVKM. The CDR3 region is CASQKSVGHNSPLHF. DNA for the CDR3: TGTGCGAGCCAAAAGAGTGTGGGCCATAATTCACCCCTCCACTTT.

The rearrangement joins TRBV5-6 to TRBJ1-4, with 7 bases aligning to TRBD1. V dropped 4 bases and J dropped 0; count of bases not matched to a gene: 6. Germline lookup yields CDR1 SGHDT and CDR2 YYEEEE. This CDR3 contains 16 residues. CDR3 DNA sequence: TGTGCCAGCAGCCAGGACAGGATAGCAACTAATGAAAAACTGTTTTTT. This gives the protein CASSQDRIATNEKLFF. Full variable domain (rest looked up from reference TRBV5-6 and TRBJ1-4): DAGVTQSPTHLIKTRGQQVTLRCSPKSGHDTVSWYQQALGQGPQFIFQYYEEEERQRGNFPDRFSGHQFPNYSSELNVNALLLGDSALYLCASSQDRIATNEKLFFGSGTQLSVL.

The chain has TRBV2 and TRBJ1-1, with D unresolved. Germline V gene sequence: CDR1 SNHLY, CDR2 FYNNEI. This CDR3 comprises 12 residues. V gave up 10 bases and J gave up 2 bases, with 11 bases separating them. The CDR3 reads CAIPTENTEAFF. CDR3 bases: TGTGCCATCCCGACGGAAAACACTGAAGCTTTCTTT.

This clone has just one count. The rearrangement uses TRBV2 and TRBJ1-1; tentative D call: TRBD1 (6 bases). This CDR3 is 14 amino acids long. The V and J ends lost 5 bases and 6 bases respectively, with 16 bases between them. Germline lookup yields CDR1 SNHLY and CDR2 FYNNEI. CDR3 sequence: CASSQQRGVAEAFF. CDR3 DNA sequence: TGTGCCAGCAGTCAACAGAGGGGGGTGGCTGAAGCTTTCTTT.

This chain uses TRBV5-6 with TRBJ2-7, with 9 bases aligning to TRBD1. Germline values: CDR1 SGHDT, CDR2 YYEEEE. This CDR3 region has 14 residues. Trimming took 0 bases from V and 11 from J; bases not matched to a gene: 9. The CDR3 nucleotides are TGTGCCAGCAGCTTGGGTGAGACAGGGGGAGTTAAGTACTTC. Its protein product is CASSLGETGGVKYF.

This chain uses TRBV29-1 with TRBJ2-5; 15 positions agree with TRBD2. Germline CDR1 and CDR2: SQVTM and ANQGSEA. Trimming removed 5 bases from V and 4 bases from J; junction bases left unmatched: 5. CDR3 length: 15 amino acids. The CDR3 spells CSVRTSGGARETQYF. CDR3 DNA sequence: TGCAGCGTTCGGACTAGCGGGGGGGCTCGAGAGACCCAGTACTTC.

This rearrangement joins TRBV5-1 to TRBJ2-7; the D gene is possibly TRBD1 (8 bases). V lost 3 bases, J lost 3 bases, and 16 bases lay in between. CDR1 and CDR2 from the germline V gene are SGHRS and YFSETQ. The CDR3 runs to 15 residues. CDR3 DNA: TGCGCCAGCAGCTCTACAGGGGGGGCGGGCTACGAGCAGTACTTC. Translation gives CASSSTGGAGYEQYF.

The gene calls are TRBV5-1 and TRBJ2-3; 10 positions match TRBD1. The germline CDR1 and CDR2 sequences are SGHRS and YFSETQ. The J segment lost 6 bases and the V segment lost 4 bases, leaving 11 bases of the junction unmatched. The CDR3 is 16 amino acids. The CDR3 nucleotides read TGCGCCAGCAGCCTATCCCCGGGACAGGGGAGGGATACGCAGTATTTT. Translation gives CASSLSPGQGRDTQYF.

This chain's CDR3 is CASSVQFISNQPQHF. In nucleotides, the CDR3 is TGTGCCAGCAGTGTACAGTTCATTAGCAATCAGCCCCAGCATTTT. The V gene is TRBV6-1, the J gene TRBJ1-5, with D uncertain. This CDR3 is built from 15 residues. Trimming took off 4 bases at V and 0 bases at J, with 10 bases between the two ends. Per the germline V gene, CDR1 is MNHNS and CDR2 is SASEGT.

The rearrangement links TRBV7-8 to TRBJ1-4, with D perhaps matching TRBD1 (6 bases). Trimming shortened V by 4 bases and J by 7 bases, and 16 bases separated the two germline ends. CDR1 and CDR2 (germline): SGHVS, FQNEAQ. The CDR3 loop spans 15 amino acids. CDR3 sequence (DNA): TGTGCCAGCAGCTCCCGTGGAGGGGGAGGTGAAAAACTGTTTTTT. This encodes CASSSRGGGGEKLFF.

The chain carries TRBV7-2 and TRBJ1-1; no clear D. The V end was cut by 5 bases, the J end by 1 base, with 8 bases between. CDR1 SGHTA and CDR2 FQGNSA come from the germline V gene. The CDR3 sequence is 13 residues long. The CDR3 here is CASSTQWNTEAFF. In DNA, the CDR3 is TGTGCCAGCAGCACCCAATGGAACACTGAAGCTTTCTTT.

The chain recombines TRBV7-8 with TRBJ1-5, with D hard to call. The CDR3 is 13 amino acids. The ends were cut back, 4 bases at V and 6 bases at J, with 10 bases in the middle. Looked up from germline, CDR1 is SGHVS and CDR2 is FQNEAQ. The chain's CDR3 is CASSSDRGQPQHF. In DNA form, the CDR3 reads TGTGCCAGCAGCTCTGACCGGGGTCAGCCCCAGCATTTT.

CDR3 amino acids: CATYEDTQYF. CDR3 coding DNA: TGTGCCACCTACGAAGATACGCAGTATTTT. V usage is TRBV2 and J usage is TRBJ2-3; no clear D gene. V was cut by 10 bases and J by 5 bases, with 7 bases left in between. Germline lookup yields CDR1 SNHLY and CDR2 FYNNEI. CDR3 length: 10 residues.

CDR3 residues: CASSLADYGYTF. The CDR3 DNA follows: TGTGCCAGCAGCTTAGCAGACTATGGCTACACCTTC. The gene calls are TRBV7-2 and TRBJ1-2, with D unclear. The germline V and J ends were trimmed by 0 bases and 3 bases, with 2 bases remaining between them. Germline V gene sequence: CDR1 SGHTA, CDR2 FQGNSA. The CDR3 loop spans 12 amino acids.